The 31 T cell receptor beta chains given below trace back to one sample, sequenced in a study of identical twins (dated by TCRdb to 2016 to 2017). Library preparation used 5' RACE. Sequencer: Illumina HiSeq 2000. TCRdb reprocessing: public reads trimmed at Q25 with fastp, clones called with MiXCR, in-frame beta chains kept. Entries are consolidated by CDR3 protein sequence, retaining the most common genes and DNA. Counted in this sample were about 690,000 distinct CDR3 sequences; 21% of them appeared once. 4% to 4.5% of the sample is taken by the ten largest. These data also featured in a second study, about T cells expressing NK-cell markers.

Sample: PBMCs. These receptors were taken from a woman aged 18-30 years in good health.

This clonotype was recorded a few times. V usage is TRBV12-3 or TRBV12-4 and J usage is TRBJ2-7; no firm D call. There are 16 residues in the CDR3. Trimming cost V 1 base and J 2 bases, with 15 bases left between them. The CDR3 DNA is TGTGCCAGCAGTTTAGAGTTTAGGGCTAGACCCTACGAGCAGTACTTC. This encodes CASSLEFRARPYEQYF.

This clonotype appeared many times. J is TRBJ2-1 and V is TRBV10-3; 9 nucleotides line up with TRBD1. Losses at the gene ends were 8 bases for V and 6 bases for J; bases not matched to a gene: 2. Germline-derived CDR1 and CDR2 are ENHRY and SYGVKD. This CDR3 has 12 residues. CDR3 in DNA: TGTGCCATCGGACAGGGGAGCAATGAGCAGTTCTTC. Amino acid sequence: CAIGQGSNEQFF.

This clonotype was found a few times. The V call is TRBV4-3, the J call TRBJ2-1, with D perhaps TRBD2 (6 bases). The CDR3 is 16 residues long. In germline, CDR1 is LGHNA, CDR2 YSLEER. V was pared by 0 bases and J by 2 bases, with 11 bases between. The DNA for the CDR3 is TGCGCCAGCAGCCAAGAGGGACTCAACCCCTACAATGAGCAGTTCTTC. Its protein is CASSQEGLNPYNEQFF.

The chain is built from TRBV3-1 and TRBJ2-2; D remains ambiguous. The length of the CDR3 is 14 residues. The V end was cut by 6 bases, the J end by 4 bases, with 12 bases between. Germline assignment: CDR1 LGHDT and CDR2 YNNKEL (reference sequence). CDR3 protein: CASRPDTGTGELFF. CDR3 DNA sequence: TGTGCCAGCAGACCTGACACGGGCACCGGGGAGCTGTTTTTT.

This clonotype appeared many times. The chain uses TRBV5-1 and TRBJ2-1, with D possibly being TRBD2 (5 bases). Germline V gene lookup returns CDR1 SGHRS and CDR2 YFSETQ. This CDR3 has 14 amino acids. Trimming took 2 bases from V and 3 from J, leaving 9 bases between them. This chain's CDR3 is CASSFMGDYNEQFF. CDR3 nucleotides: TGCGCCAGCAGCTTCATGGGAGACTACAATGAGCAGTTCTTC.

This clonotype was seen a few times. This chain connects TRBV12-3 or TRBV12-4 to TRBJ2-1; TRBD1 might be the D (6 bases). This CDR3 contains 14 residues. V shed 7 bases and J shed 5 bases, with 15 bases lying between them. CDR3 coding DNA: TGTGCCAGCACCCGTATTCGACAGGACAATGAGCAGTTCTTC. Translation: CASTRIRQDNEQFF.

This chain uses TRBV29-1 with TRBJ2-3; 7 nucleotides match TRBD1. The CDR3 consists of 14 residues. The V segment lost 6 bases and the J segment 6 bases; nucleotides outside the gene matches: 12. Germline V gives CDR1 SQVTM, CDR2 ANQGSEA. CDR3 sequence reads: CSVDTGTARDTQYF. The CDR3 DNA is TGCAGCGTCGACACAGGGACAGCCAGGGATACGCAGTATTTT.

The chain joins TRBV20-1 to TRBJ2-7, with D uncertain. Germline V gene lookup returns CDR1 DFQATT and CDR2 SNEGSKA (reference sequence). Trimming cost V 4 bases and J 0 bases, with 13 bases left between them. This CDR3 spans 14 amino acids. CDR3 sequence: CSAKAAVSSYEQYF. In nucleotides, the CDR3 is TGCAGTGCTAAGGCGGCCGTGAGCTCCTACGAGCAGTACTTC.

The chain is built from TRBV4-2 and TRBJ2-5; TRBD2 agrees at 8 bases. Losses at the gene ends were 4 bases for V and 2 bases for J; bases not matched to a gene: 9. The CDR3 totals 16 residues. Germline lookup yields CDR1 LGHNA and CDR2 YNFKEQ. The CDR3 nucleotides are TGTGCCAGCAGCCGCTCCGGAGTAGCGGGGCAAGAGACCCAGTACTTC. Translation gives CASSRSGVAGQETQYF.

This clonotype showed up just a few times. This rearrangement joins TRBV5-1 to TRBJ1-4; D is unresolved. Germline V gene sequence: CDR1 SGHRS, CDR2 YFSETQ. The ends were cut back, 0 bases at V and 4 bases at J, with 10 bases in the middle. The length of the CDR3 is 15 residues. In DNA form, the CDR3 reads TGCGCCAGCAGCTTGGATAAGGGAAATAATGAAAAACTGTTTTTT. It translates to CASSLDKGNNEKLFF.

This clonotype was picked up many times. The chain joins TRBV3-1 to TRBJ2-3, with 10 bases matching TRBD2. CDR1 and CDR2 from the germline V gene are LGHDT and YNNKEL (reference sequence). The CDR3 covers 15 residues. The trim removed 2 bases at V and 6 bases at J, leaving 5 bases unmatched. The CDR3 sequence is CASSQTSGIYDTQYF. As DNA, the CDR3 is TGTGCCAGCAGCCAAACTAGCGGGATATACGATACGCAGTATTTT.

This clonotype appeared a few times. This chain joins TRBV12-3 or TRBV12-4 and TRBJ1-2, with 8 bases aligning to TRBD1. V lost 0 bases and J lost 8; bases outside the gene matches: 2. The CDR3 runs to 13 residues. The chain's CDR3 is CASSLADRGGYTF. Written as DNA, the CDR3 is TGTGCCAGCAGTTTAGCCGACAGGGGCGGCTACACCTTC.

The CDR3 region has the DNA TGCAGTGCTAGACTTGGGGTTTACGAGCAGTACTTC. As protein: CSARLGVYEQYF. The chain carries TRBV20-1 and TRBJ2-7; D uncertain. Between the trimmed V and J ends, which lost 2 bases and 4 bases, there was a span of 9 bases. This CDR3 region has 12 residues. Per germline, CDR1 DFQATT and CDR2 SNEGSKA (reference sequence).

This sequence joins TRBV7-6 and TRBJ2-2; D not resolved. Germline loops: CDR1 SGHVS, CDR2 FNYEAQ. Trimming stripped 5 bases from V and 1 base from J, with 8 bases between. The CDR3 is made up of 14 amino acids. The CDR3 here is CASSPNGNTGELFF. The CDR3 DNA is TGTGCCAGCAGCCCTAATGGGAACACCGGGGAGCTGTTTTTT. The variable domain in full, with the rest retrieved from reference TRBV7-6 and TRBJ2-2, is GAGVSQSPRYKVTKRGQDVALRCDPISGHVSLYWYRQALGQGPEFLTYFNYEAQQDKSGLPNDRFSAERPEGSISTLTIQRTEQRDSAMYRCASSPNGNTGELFFGEGSRLTVL.

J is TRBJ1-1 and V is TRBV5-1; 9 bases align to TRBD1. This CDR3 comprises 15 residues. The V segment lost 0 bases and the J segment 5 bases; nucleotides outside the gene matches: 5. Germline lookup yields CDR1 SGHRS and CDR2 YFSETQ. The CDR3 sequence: CASSLETGGRTEAFF. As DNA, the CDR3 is TGCGCCAGCAGCTTGGAGACAGGGGGTCGGACTGAAGCTTTCTTT. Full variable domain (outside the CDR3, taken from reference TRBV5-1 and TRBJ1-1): KAGVTQTPRYLIKTRGQQVTLSCSPISGHRSVSWYQQTPGQGLQFLFEYFSETQRNKGNFPGRFSGRQFSNSRSEMNVSTLELGDSALYLCASSLETGGRTEAFFGQGTRLTVV.

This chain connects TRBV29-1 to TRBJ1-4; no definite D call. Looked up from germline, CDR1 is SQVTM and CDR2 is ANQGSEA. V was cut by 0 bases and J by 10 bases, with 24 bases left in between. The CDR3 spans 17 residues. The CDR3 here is CSVEDTPRKAFFPKLFF. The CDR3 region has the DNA TGCAGCGTTGAAGACACCCCCCGAAAGGCATTCTTCCCAAAACTGTTTTTT. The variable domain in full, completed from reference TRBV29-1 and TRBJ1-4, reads SAVISQKPSRDICQRGTSLTIQCQVDSQVTMMFWYRQQPGQSLTLIATANQGSEATYESGFVIDKFPISRPNLTFSTLTVSNMSPEDSSIYLCSVEDTPRKAFFPKLFFGSGTQLSVL.

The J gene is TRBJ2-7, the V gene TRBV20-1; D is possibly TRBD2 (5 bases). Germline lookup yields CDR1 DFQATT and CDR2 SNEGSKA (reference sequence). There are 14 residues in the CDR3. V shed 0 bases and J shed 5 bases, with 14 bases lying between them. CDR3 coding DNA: TGCAGTGCTAGAGATCCTGGCGGAGGCGACGAGCAGTACTTC. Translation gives CSARDPGGGDEQYF.

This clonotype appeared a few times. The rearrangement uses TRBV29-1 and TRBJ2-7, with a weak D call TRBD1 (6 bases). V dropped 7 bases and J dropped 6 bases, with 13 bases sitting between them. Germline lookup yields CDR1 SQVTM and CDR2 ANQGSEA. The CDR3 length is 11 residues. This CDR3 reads CSATQGREQYF. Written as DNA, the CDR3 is TGCAGCGCCACTCAGGGGCGCGAGCAGTACTTC.

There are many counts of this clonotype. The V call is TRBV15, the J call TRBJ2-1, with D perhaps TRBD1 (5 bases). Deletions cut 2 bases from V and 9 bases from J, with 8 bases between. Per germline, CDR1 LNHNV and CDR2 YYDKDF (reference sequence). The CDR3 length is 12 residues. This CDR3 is CATSRSGIEQFF. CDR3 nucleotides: TGTGCCACCAGCAGATCAGGGATTGAGCAGTTCTTC.

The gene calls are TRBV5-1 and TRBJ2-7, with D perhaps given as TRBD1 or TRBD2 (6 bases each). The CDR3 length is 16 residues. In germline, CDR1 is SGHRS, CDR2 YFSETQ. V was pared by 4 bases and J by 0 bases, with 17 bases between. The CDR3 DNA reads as TGCGCCAGCAGCCCTTTGGGGGCGGGAAGCTCCTACGAGCAGTACTTC. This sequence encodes CASSPLGAGSSYEQYF.

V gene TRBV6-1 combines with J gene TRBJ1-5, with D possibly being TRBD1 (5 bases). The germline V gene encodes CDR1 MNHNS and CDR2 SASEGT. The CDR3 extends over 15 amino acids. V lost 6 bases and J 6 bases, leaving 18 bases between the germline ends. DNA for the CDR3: TGTGCCAGCAGGCCTACATCCTGGGGCGGTCAGCCCCAGCATTTT. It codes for CASRPTSWGGQPQHF.

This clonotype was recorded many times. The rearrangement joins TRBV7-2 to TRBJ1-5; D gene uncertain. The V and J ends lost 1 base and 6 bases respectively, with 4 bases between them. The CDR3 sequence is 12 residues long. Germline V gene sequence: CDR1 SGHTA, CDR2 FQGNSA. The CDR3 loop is CASSLDAQPQHF. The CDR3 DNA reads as TGTGCCAGCAGCTTAGATGCTCAGCCCCAGCATTTT.

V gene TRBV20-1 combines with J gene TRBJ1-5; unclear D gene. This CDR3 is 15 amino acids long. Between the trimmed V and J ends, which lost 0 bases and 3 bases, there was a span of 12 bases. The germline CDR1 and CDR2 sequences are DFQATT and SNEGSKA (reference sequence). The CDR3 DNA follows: TGCAGTGCTAGAGATATGTCCCAGGACAATCAGCCCCAGCATTTT. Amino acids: CSARDMSQDNQPQHF.

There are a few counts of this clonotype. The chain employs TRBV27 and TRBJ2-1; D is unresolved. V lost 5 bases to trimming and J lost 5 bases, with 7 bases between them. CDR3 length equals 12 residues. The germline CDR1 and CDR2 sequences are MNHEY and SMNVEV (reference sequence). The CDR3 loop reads CASSSAHNEQFF. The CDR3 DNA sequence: TGTGCCAGCAGTAGCGCACACAATGAGCAGTTCTTC.

CDR3 sequence (DNA): TGCAGCGTTCAGACAGGGGCCAACTCTGGAAACACCATATATTTT. Translated: CSVQTGANSGNTIYF. The chain is built from TRBV29-1 and TRBJ1-3; TRBD1 agrees at 8 bases. This CDR3 region has 15 residues. V shed 5 bases and J 0 bases; nucleotides not matched to a gene: 6. CDR1 SQVTM and CDR2 ANQGSEA come from the germline V gene. The variable domain in full, with the rest retrieved from reference TRBV29-1 and TRBJ1-3, is SAVISQKPSRDICQRGTSLTIQCQVDSQVTMMFWYRQQPGQSLTLIATANQGSEATYESGFVIDKFPISRPNLTFSTLTVSNMSPEDSSIYLCSVQTGANSGNTIYFGEGSWLTVV.

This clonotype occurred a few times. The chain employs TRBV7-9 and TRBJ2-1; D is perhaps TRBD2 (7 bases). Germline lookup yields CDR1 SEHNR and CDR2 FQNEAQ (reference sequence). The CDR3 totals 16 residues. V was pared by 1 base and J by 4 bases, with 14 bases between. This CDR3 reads CASSLVGGGIYNEQFF. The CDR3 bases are TGTGCCAGCAGCTTAGTCGGCGGGGGCATATACAATGAGCAGTTCTTC.

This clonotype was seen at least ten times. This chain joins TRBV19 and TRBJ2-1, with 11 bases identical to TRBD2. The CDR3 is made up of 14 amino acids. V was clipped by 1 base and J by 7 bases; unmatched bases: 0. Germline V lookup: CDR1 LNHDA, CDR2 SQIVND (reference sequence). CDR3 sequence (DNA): TGTGCCAGTAGTATAGGACTAGCGGGGAATGAGCAGTTCTTC. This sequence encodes CASSIGLAGNEQFF.

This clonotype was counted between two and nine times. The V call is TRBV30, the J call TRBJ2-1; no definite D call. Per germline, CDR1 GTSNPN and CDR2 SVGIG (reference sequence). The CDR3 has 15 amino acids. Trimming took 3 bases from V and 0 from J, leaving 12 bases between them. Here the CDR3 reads CAWRLAVGSYNEQFF. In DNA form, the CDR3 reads TGTGCCTGGAGGCTGGCGGTAGGCTCCTACAATGAGCAGTTCTTC. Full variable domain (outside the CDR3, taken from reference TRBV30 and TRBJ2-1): SQTIHQWPATLVQPVGSPLSLECTVEGTSNPNLYWYRQAAGRGLQLLFYSVGIGQISSEVPQNLSASRPQDRQFILSSKKLLLSDSGFYLCAWRLAVGSYNEQFFGPGTRLTVL.

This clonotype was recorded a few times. In DNA form, the CDR3 reads TGTGCCAGCGGGAGGACAGGGGGCACAGATACGCAGTATTTT. This sequence encodes CASGRTGGTDTQYF. J is TRBJ2-3 and V is TRBV2; TRBD1 agrees at 9 bases. Unmatched junction bases numbered 4, after V lost 8 bases and J lost 1 base. The CDR3 sequence is 14 residues long. Looked up from germline, CDR1 is SNHLY and CDR2 is FYNNEI.

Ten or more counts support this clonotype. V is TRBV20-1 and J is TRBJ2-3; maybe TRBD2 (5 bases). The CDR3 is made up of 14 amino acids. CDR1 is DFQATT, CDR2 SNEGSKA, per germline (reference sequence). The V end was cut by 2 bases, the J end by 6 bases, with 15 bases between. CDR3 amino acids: CSARSGMVRDTQYF. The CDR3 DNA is TGCAGTGCTAGATCCGGGATGGTGAGGGATACGCAGTATTTT.

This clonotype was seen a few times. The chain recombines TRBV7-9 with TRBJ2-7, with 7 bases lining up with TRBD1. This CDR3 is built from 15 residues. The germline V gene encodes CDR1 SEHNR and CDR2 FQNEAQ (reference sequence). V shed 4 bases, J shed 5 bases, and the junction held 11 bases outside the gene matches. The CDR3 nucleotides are TGTGCCAGCAGCTCGTCCGGGACACAGGGGAACGAGCAGTACTTC. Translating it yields CASSSSGTQGNEQYF.